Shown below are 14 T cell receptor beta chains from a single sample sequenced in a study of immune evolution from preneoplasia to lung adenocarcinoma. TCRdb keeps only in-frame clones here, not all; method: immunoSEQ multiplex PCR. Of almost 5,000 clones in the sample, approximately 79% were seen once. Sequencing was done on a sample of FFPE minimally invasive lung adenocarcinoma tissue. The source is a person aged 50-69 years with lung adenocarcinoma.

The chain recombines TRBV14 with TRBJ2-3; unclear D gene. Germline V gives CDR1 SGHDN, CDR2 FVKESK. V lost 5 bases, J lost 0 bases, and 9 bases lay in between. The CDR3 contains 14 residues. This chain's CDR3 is CASSARQSTDTQYF. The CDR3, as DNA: TGTGCCAGCAGCGCACGGCAGAGCACAGATACGCAGTATTTT. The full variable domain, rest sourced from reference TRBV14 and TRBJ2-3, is EAGVTQFPSHSVIEKGQTVTLRCDPISGHDNLYWYRRVMGKEIKFLLHFVKESKQDESGMPNNRFLAERTGGTYSTLKVQPAELEDSGVYFCASSARQSTDTQYFGPGTRLTVL.

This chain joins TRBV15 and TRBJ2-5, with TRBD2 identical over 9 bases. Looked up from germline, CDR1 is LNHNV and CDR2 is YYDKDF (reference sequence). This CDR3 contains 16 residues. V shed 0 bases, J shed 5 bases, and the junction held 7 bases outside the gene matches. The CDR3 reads CATSRDAGGEKETQYF. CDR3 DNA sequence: TGTGCCACCAGCAGAGATGCGGGGGGGGAGAAGGAGACCCAGTACTTC.

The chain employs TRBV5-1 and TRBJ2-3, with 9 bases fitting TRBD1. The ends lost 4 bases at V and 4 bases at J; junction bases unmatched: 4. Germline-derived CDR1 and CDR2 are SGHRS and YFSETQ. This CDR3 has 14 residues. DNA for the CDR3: TGCGCCAGCAGCGCACAGGGGGCCGCAGATACGCAGTATTTT. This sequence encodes CASSAQGAADTQYF.

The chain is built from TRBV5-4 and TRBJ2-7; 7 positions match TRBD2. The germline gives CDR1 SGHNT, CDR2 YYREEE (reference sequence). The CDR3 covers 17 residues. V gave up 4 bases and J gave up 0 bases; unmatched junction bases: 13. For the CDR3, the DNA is TGTGCCAGCAGCCCTGAGATGGGGCTAGCGGACTCCTACGAGCAGTACTTC. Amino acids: CASSPEMGLADSYEQYF.

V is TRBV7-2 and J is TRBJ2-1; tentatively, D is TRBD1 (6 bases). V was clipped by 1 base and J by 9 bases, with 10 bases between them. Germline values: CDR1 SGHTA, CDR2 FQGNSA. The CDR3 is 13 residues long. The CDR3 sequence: CASSLGEGGEQFF. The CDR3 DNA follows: TGTGCCAGCAGCTTAGGCGAAGGGGGTGAGCAGTTCTTC.

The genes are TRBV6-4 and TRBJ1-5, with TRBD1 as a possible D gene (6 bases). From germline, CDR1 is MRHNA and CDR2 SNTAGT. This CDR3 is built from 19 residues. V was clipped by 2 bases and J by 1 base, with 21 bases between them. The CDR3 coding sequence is TGTGCCAGCAGTGACCCAGAAAGGGACATCCGAGAAAGCAATCAGCCCCAGCATTTT. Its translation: CASSDPERDIRESNQPQHF.

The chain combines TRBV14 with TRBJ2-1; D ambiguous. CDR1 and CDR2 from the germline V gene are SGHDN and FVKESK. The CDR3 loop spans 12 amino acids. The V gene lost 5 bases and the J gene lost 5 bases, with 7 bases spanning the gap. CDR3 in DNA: TGTGCCAGCAGCTCTCAGAACAATGAGCAGTTCTTC. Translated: CASSSQNNEQFF.

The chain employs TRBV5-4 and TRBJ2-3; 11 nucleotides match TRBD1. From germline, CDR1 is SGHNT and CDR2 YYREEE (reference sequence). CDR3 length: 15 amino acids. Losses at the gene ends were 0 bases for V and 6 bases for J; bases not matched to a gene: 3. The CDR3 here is CASSLAGTGGDTQYF. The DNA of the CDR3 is TGTGCCAGCAGCTTGGCGGGGACAGGGGGGGATACGCAGTATTTT. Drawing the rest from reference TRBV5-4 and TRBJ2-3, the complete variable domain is ETGVTQSPTHLIKTRGQQVTLRCSSQSGHNTVSWYQQALGQGPQFIFQYYREEENGRGNFPPRFSGLQFPNYSSELNVNALELDDSALYLCASSLAGTGGDTQYFGPGTRLTVL.

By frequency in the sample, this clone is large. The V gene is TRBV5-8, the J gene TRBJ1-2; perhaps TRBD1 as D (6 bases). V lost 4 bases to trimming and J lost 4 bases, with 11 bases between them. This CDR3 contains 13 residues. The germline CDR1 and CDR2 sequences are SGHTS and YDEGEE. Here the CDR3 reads CASSIGQIYGYTF. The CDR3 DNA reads TGTGCCAGCAGCATAGGACAGATCTATGGCTACACCTTC. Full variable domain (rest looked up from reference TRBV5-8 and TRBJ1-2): EAGVTQSPTHLIKTRGQQATLRCSPISGHTSVYWYQQALGLGLQFLLWYDEGEERNRGNFPPRFSGRQFPNYSSELNVNALELEDSALYLCASSIGQIYGYTFGSGTRLTVV.

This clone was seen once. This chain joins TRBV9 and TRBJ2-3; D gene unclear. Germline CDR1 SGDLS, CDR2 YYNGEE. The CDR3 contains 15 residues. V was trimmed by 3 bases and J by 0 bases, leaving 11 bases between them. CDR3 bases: TGTGCCAGCAGCGCCTACGGGTCTAGCACAGATACGCAGTATTTT. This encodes CASSAYGSSTDTQYF.

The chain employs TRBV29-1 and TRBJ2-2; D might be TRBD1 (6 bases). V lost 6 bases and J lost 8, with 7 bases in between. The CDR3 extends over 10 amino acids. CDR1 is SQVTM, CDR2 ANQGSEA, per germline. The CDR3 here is CSVGQGELFF. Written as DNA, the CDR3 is TGCAGCGTAGGACAGGGGGAGCTGTTTTTT.

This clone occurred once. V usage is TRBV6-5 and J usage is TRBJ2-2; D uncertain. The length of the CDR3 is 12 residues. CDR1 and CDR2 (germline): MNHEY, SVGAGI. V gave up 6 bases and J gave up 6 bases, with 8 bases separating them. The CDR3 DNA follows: TGTGCCAGCAGGTTGGGCCCCGGGGAGCTGTTTTTT. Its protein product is CASRLGPGELFF.

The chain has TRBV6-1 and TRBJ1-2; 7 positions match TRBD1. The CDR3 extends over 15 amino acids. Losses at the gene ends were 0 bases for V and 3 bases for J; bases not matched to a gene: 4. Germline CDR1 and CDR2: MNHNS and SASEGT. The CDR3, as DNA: TGTGCCAGCAGTGAAGCGGGCAGGGGGGACTATGGCTACACCTTC. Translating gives CASSEAGRGDYGYTF.

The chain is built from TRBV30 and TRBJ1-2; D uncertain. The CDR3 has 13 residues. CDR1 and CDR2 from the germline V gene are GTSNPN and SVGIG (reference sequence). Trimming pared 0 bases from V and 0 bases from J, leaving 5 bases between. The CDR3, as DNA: TGTGCCTGGAGTGTAGAAGCTAACTATGGCTACACCTTC. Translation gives CAWSVEANYGYTF.